This TCR beta chain was identified in a study of CD8+ T cells in alopecia areata. Regarding the study as a whole: Lesional scalp, especially alopecia totalis/universalis, showed higher clonality than normal scalp. Patients shared TCRs less clearly than mice did, possibly for HLA-related reasons.

Details on this clone: What it recognizes is unknown.

V lost 1 base, J lost 6 bases, and 9 bases lay in between. Looked up from germline, CDR1 is SQVTM and CDR2 is ANQGSEA. The CDR3 contains 12 residues. It was cDNA, reverse transcribed from extracted RNA, that served as the sequencing template. Sequencing used immunoSEQ multiplex PCR; TCRdb keeps in-frame clones, though not all of them. The sample carries 25,000 to 35,000 clones, roughly 58% recorded once. Lesional scalp tissue (obtained by punch biopsy) and peripheral blood were collected from alopecia areata patients. The chain recombines TRBV29-1 with TRBJ1-1; D unresolved. Sequencing input: NKG2D-high CD8+ T cells sorted from blood. The clonotype comes from a human donor with alopecia areata. CDR3 nucleotides: TGCAGCGTTGAAGGTCGGCAGGCTGAAGCTTTCTTT. It is translated as CSVEGRQAEAFF.